These T cell receptor beta chains were read from a single sample in a study of T cell changes during pregnancy in multiple sclerosis. This table comes from immunoSEQ multiplex PCR, and its TCRdb copy is limited to in-frame clones, with some not included. The table lists fewer than 110,000 clones, 91% of them singletons. Here the sequenced sample was peripheral blood, taken in the second trimester of pregnancy. These receptor sequences come from a female donor with multiple sclerosis, enrolled in a pregnancy study. The CDR3 runs from the conserved cysteine through the conserved F or W. Fields, in order: clone size, V gene, J gene, CDR3 protein. The size entry is marked missing in some rows and otherwise reads once, few, many or a size class.

>NA|TRBV27|TRBJ2-7
CASSSTGTGDFYEQYF
>NA|TRBV19|TRBJ2-5
CASSPFRDQETQYF
>once|TRBV29-1|TRBJ2-1
CSVDRGGLNEQFF
>NA|TRBV6-4|TRBJ2-1
CASSVRAQSYNEQFF
>NA|TRBV5-1|TRBJ2-7
CASSRSTVDYEQYF
>NA|TRBV28|TRBJ2-3
CASSWQAHTQYF
>NA|TRBV27|TRBJ2-4
CASRKTGAHKNIQYF
>NA|TRBV28|TRBJ2-7
CASSFLRRQQAYEQYF
>NA|TRBV5-1|TRBJ1-4
CASSIQGLGEKLFF
>NA|TRBV15|TRBJ1-4
CATSSQGVYNEKLFF
>NA|TRBV14|TRBJ1-3
CASSRWTNGNTIYF
>NA|TRBV27|TRBJ2-2
CASSPGQDTGELFF
>NA|TRBV2|TRBJ1-6
CASIRVGPLETYNSPLHF
>NA|TRBV28|TRBJ2-7
CASSPPGVAGDEQYF
>once|TRBV25-1|TRBJ2-1
CASSDSGGTDEQFF
>NA|TRBV25-1|TRBJ1-4
CASSVGGFGEKLFF
>NA|TRBV19|TRBJ2-7
CASSPGQFNEQYF
>NA|TRBV30|TRBJ2-2
CAWGLADTNTGELFF
>NA|TRBV2|TRBJ1-1
CASSLRQLSSNTEAFF
>NA|TRBV5-4|TRBJ2-3
CASSFDLLRAADTQYF
>NA|TRBV28|TRBJ1-5
CASSLTDRGSYSNQPQHF
>NA|TRBV6-5|TRBJ1-3
CATRIGQSSGNTIYF
>NA|TRBV2|TRBJ2-7
CASSEAGQGQGIYEQYF